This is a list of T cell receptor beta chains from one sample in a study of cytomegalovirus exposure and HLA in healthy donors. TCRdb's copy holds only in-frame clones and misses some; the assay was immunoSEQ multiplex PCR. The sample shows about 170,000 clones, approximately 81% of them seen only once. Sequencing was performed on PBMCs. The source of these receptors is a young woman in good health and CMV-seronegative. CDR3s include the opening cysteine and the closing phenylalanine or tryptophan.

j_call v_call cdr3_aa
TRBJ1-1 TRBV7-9 CASSLLQGNTEAFF
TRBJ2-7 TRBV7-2 CASSPMTSGRGEQYF
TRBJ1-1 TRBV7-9 CASSLAGGGRGTEAFF
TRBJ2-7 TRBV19 CASSIGSGYEQYF
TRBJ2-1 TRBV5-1 CASSFRAASYNEQFF
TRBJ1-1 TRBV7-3 CASSLEGDTEAFF
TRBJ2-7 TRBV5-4 CASSTIGVRGEQYF
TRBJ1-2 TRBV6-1 CASSEAENYGYTF
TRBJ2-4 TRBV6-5 CASSSSIAKNIQYF
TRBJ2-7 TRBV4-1 CASSQPTSQQSYEQYF
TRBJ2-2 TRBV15 CATSRGRIAGGNTGELFF
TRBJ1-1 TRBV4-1 CASSQVPGNTEAFF
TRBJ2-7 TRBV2 CASSEMREELDEQYF
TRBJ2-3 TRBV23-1 CASSQGAVTDTQYF
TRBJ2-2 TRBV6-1 CASRPGGVNTGELFF
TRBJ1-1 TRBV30 CAWNDLTGPGRAFF
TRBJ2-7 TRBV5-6 CASSLVVGGPIYEQYF
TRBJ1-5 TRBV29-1 CSAGTDPNQPQHF
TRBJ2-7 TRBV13 CASSSRDSPHEQYF
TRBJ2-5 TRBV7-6 CASSLVEATQYF
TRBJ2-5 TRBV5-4 CASSPALAGVKETQYF
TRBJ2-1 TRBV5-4 CASRGGRDGNEQFF
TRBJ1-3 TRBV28 CASGEGGSTGNTIYF
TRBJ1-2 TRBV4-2 CASSQEGQRRGGYTF
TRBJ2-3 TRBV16 CASSPGTSGKGTDTQYF
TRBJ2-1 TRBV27 CASSYRGGDEQFF
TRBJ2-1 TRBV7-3 CASSLAGPYNEQFF
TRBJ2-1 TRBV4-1 CASSDGLAAYNEQFF
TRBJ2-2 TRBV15 CATSSLGRGAGELFF
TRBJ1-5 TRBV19 CARIPRGSRKSQPQHF
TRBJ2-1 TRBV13 CASSPGLETRPLGGDEQFF
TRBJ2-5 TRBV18 CASSPVRGLQETQYF
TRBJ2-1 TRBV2 CASQPGLAGVYPEQFF
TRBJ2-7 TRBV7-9 CASTSGYEQYF
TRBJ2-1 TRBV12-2 CASRLAYVSSFGFYNEQFF
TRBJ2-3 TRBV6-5 CASSGGSYTDTQYF
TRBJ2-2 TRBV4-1 CASSQEGRGRAGELFF
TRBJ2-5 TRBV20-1 CSARRWGERYF
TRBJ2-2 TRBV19 CASTGGRRTGELFF
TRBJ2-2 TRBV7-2 CASSETGFGAGELFF
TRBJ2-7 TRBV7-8 CASSYKRTSGRGFSYEQYF
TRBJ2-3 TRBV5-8 CASSLAVRTDTQYF
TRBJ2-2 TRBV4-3 CASSQYLVGTSVTGELFF
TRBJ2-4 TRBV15 CATSRDLTGTSRF
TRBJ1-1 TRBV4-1 CASSQLGKGRQLNTEAFF
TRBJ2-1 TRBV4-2 CASRPLLTGFVSEQFF
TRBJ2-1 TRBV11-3 CASSPTLAGGSYNEQFF
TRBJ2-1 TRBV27 CASSLLKSSYNEQFF
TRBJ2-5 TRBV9 CASSVRARGETQYF
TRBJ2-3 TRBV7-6 CASSSAGVLMGDTQYF